This is a list of T cell receptor beta chains from one sample in a study of shared clonotypes between healthy human individuals. Using immunoSEQ multiplex PCR, the repertoire was profiled, and TCRdb retains in-frame clones only, with some absent. The sample has millions of clones; roughly 94% are singletons. The sample consisted of naive CD4+ T cells sorted from blood. The receptors here all came from a man younger than 30 in good health. Both conserved end residues are part of each CDR3. A D gene is named only where the DNA matches it firmly. Part of the rows lack a size; the others show once, few, many or a class for expanded clones.

j_call: TRBJ2-7
d_call: NA
cdr3_length: 14
clone_size: NA
v_call: TRBV6-6
cdr3_aa: CASSYSDGNYEQYF
cdr3_nt: TGTGCCAGCAGTTACTCGGACGGGAACTACGAGCAGTACTTC

j_call: TRBJ2-6
d_call: TRBD2
cdr3_length: 17
clone_size: NA
v_call: TRBV19
cdr3_aa: CASSIGRGISGANVLTF
cdr3_nt: TGTGCCAGTAGTATCGGGAGGGGGATCTCTGGGGCCAACGTCCTGACTTTC

j_call: TRBJ2-3
d_call: NA
cdr3_length: 12
clone_size: NA
v_call: TRBV25-1
cdr3_aa: CASSEWTDTQYF
cdr3_nt: TGTGCCAGCAGTGAATGGACAGATACGCAGTATTTT

j_call: TRBJ1-6
d_call: NA
cdr3_length: 14
clone_size: NA
v_call: TRBV6-5
cdr3_aa: CASSRTGPPSPLHF
cdr3_nt: TGTGCCAGCAGTCGGACGGGCCCCCCTTCACCCCTCCACTTT

j_call: TRBJ1-4
d_call: TRBD1
cdr3_length: 18
clone_size: NA
v_call: TRBV19
cdr3_aa: CASPRRTGQGTDSEKLFF
cdr3_nt: TGTGCCAGTCCGAGGCGGACAGGGCAGGGTACGGACTCTGAAAAACTGTTTTTT

j_call: TRBJ2-1
d_call: TRBD2
cdr3_length: 13
clone_size: NA
v_call: TRBV10-1
cdr3_aa: CASSFGAAGQVFF
cdr3_nt: TGCGCCAGCAGCTTTGGGGCAGCGGGGCAGGTGTTCTTC

j_call: TRBJ1-5
d_call: TRBD1
cdr3_length: 13
clone_size: once
v_call: TRBV2
cdr3_aa: CASRGTGDQPQHF
cdr3_nt: TGTGCCAGCAGAGGGACAGGGGATCAGCCCCAGCATTTT

j_call: TRBJ1-5
d_call: NA
cdr3_length: 14
clone_size: few
v_call: TRBV28
cdr3_aa: CASSESREAQPQHF
cdr3_nt: TGTGCCAGCAGTGAATCCCGAGAGGCCCAGCCCCAGCATTTT

j_call: TRBJ2-3
d_call: TRBD2
cdr3_length: 15
clone_size: once
v_call: TRBV14
cdr3_aa: CASSTLAGATDTQYF
cdr3_nt: TGTGCCAGCAGCACCCTAGCGGGAGCAACAGATACGCAGTATTTT

j_call: TRBJ2-7
d_call: NA
cdr3_length: 11
clone_size: NA
v_call: TRBV20-1
cdr3_aa: CSVTLVYEQYF
cdr3_nt: TGCAGTGTTACCCTAGTGTACGAGCAGTACTTC

j_call: TRBJ1-4
d_call: TRBD1
cdr3_length: 15
clone_size: few
v_call: TRBV4-3
cdr3_aa: CASSQEGTGGEKLFF
cdr3_nt: TGCGCCAGCAGCCAAGAAGGGACAGGGGGTGAAAAACTGTTTTTT

j_call: TRBJ2-4
d_call: NA
cdr3_length: 18
clone_size: NA
v_call: TRBV2
cdr3_aa: CASSEVRMRGVEQNIQYF
cdr3_nt: TGTGCCAGCAGTGAAGTACGAATGAGGGGAGTAGAGCAAAACATTCAGTACTTC

j_call: TRBJ1-6
d_call: TRBD1
cdr3_length: 15
clone_size: few
v_call: TRBV19
cdr3_aa: CASSTTGTGTSPLHF
cdr3_nt: TGTGCCAGTAGTACGACCGGGACAGGGACTTCACCCCTCCACTTT

j_call: TRBJ1-4
d_call: TRBD1
cdr3_length: 15
clone_size: NA
v_call: TRBV2
cdr3_aa: CASSEYGTGNEKLFF
cdr3_nt: TGTGCCAGCAGTGAGTATGGGACAGGAAATGAAAAACTGTTTTTT

j_call: TRBJ1-6
d_call: TRBD1
cdr3_length: 15
clone_size: NA
v_call: TRBV19
cdr3_aa: CASSGGQNGNSPLHF
cdr3_nt: TGTGCCAGTAGTGGGGGACAGAATGGAAATTCACCCCTCCACTTT

j_call: TRBJ2-5
d_call: NA
cdr3_length: 15
clone_size: once
v_call: TRBV10-1
cdr3_aa: CASSESRQGGETQYF
cdr3_nt: TGCGCCAGCAGTGAGTCGAGACAGGGAGGGGAGACCCAGTACTTC

j_call: TRBJ2-1
d_call: TRBD2
cdr3_length: 15
clone_size: NA
v_call: TRBV18
cdr3_aa: CASSPLAGGDNEQFF
cdr3_nt: TGTGCCAGCTCACCACTGGCGGGAGGGGACAATGAGCAGTTCTTC

j_call: TRBJ2-7
d_call: TRBD1
cdr3_length: 14
clone_size: NA
v_call: TRBV19
cdr3_aa: CASSSRDSFYEQYF
cdr3_nt: TGTGCCAGTAGTTCCCGGGACAGTTTCTACGAGCAGTACTTC

j_call: TRBJ1-5
d_call: TRBD1
cdr3_length: 16
clone_size: NA
v_call: TRBV5-1
cdr3_aa: CASSPTGTGIPQPQHF
cdr3_nt: TGCGCCAGCAGCCCTACCGGGACAGGGATCCCTCAGCCCCAGCATTTT

j_call: TRBJ1-4
d_call: NA
cdr3_length: 17
clone_size: NA
v_call: TRBV5-1
cdr3_aa: CASSLTGGKVANEKLFF
cdr3_nt: TGCGCCAGCAGCCTGACAGGAGGCAAGGTGGCTAATGAAAAACTGTTTTTT

j_call: TRBJ1-1
d_call: NA
cdr3_length: 14
clone_size: NA
v_call: TRBV15
cdr3_aa: CATSRGLLNTEAFF
cdr3_nt: TGTGCCACCAGCAGAGGGCTGCTAAACACTGAAGCTTTCTTT

j_call: TRBJ2-2
d_call: NA
cdr3_length: 16
clone_size: NA
v_call: TRBV5-1
cdr3_aa: CASSLLGRTATGELFF
cdr3_nt: TGCGCCAGCAGCTTGTTAGGGCGGACCGCCACCGGGGAGCTGTTTTTT

j_call: TRBJ2-5
d_call: TRBD2
cdr3_length: 13
clone_size: NA
v_call: TRBV11-1
cdr3_aa: CASSFSGEETQYF
cdr3_nt: TGTGCCAGCAGCTTTAGCGGGGAAGAGACCCAGTACTTC

j_call: TRBJ1-3
d_call: TRBD1
cdr3_length: 13
clone_size: once
v_call: TRBV10-3
cdr3_aa: CATWDSSGNTIYF
cdr3_nt: TGTGCCACCTGGGACAGCTCTGGAAACACCATATATTTT

j_call: TRBJ1-2
d_call: TRBD1
cdr3_length: 16
clone_size: few
v_call: TRBV19
cdr3_aa: CASSTTGTGRGYGYTF
cdr3_nt: TGTGCCAGTAGTACCACCGGGACAGGGAGGGGCTATGGCTACACCTTC

j_call: TRBJ1-3
d_call: NA
cdr3_length: 12
clone_size: NA
v_call: TRBV7-9
cdr3_aa: CASSLAGNTIYF
cdr3_nt: TGTGCCAGCAGCTTGGCTGGAAACACCATATATTTT

j_call: TRBJ2-5
d_call: TRBD2
cdr3_length: 14
clone_size: NA
v_call: TRBV19
cdr3_aa: CASRLAVNEETQYF
cdr3_nt: TGTGCCAGTAGACTAGCGGTTAACGAAGAGACCCAGTACTTC

j_call: TRBJ1-1
d_call: NA
cdr3_length: 15
clone_size: NA
v_call: TRBV7-9
cdr3_aa: CASRQLKLQNTEAFF
cdr3_nt: TGTGCCAGCAGGCAATTGAAACTTCAGAACACTGAAGCTTTCTTT